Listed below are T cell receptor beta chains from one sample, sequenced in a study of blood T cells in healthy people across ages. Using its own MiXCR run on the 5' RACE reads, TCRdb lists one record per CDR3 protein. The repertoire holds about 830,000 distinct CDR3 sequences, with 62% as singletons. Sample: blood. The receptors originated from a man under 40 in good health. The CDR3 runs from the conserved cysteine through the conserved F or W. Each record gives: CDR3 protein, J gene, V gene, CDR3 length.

CDR3 protein: CATQGSGGQNYEQYF
J gene: -
V gene: TRBV6-6
CDR3 length: 15

CDR3 protein: CASRPDREVYRYEQYF
J gene: TRBJ2-7
V gene: TRBV5-1
CDR3 length: 16

CDR3 protein: CSARGLGGSSYEQYF
J gene: TRBJ2-7
V gene: TRBV20-1
CDR3 length: 15

CDR3 protein: CASSQDSRYQPQHF
J gene: TRBJ1-5
V gene: TRBV3-1
CDR3 length: 14

CDR3 protein: CASSVRVDEQFF
J gene: TRBJ2-1
V gene: TRBV9
CDR3 length: 12

CDR3 protein: CASSPGLRQVSPLHF
J gene: TRBJ1-6
V gene: TRBV7-2
CDR3 length: 15

CDR3 protein: CASTPQGGNEQFF
J gene: TRBJ2-1
V gene: TRBV6-2/TRBV6-3
CDR3 length: 13

CDR3 protein: CSAGDSRNSPLHF
J gene: TRBJ1-6
V gene: TRBV29-1
CDR3 length: 13

CDR3 protein: CSVGGWREETQYF
J gene: -
V gene: TRBV29-1
CDR3 length: 13

CDR3 protein: CASSEGGYPLHF
J gene: TRBJ1-6
V gene: TRBV6-1
CDR3 length: 12

CDR3 protein: CASSLSQGRINTEAFF
J gene: TRBJ1-1
V gene: TRBV27
CDR3 length: 16

CDR3 protein: CASSQRTGGGYGYTF
J gene: TRBJ1-2
V gene: TRBV6-1
CDR3 length: 15

CDR3 protein: CASSVGGEGTEAFF
J gene: TRBJ1-1
V gene: TRBV12-3/TRBV12-4
CDR3 length: 14

CDR3 protein: CASSPGTSGRNEQFF
J gene: TRBJ2-1
V gene: TRBV5-1
CDR3 length: 15

CDR3 protein: CASSEARDTFADTQYF
J gene: TRBJ2-3
V gene: TRBV6-1
CDR3 length: 16

CDR3 protein: CASSPSATNEKLFF
J gene: TRBJ1-4
V gene: TRBV7-2
CDR3 length: 14

CDR3 protein: CASSMRATGVSYEQYF
J gene: TRBJ2-7
V gene: TRBV28
CDR3 length: 16

CDR3 protein: CSARTGVNSPLHF
J gene: TRBJ1-6
V gene: TRBV20-1
CDR3 length: 13

CDR3 protein: CASSAGLAGATDTQYF
J gene: TRBJ2-3
V gene: TRBV19
CDR3 length: 16

CDR3 protein: CASSPQLRGVSEQFF
J gene: TRBJ2-1
V gene: TRBV7-8
CDR3 length: 15

CDR3 protein: CASSFGQGGVGTQYF
J gene: TRBJ2-5
V gene: TRBV12-3/TRBV12-4
CDR3 length: 15

CDR3 protein: CATGGGGSYNEQFF
J gene: TRBJ2-1
V gene: TRBV28
CDR3 length: 14

CDR3 protein: CSASNAGQPFYEQYF
J gene: TRBJ2-7
V gene: TRBV20-1
CDR3 length: 15

CDR3 protein: CAWSAGNYGYTF
J gene: TRBJ1-2
V gene: TRBV30
CDR3 length: 12

CDR3 protein: CASTLGRVLYF
J gene: TRBJ2-5
V gene: TRBV7-2
CDR3 length: 11

CDR3 protein: CASSQDGDDNEQFF
J gene: TRBJ2-1
V gene: TRBV4-3
CDR3 length: 14

CDR3 protein: CASSLLETGSTSNYGYTF
J gene: TRBJ1-2
V gene: TRBV27
CDR3 length: 18

CDR3 protein: CASSYRPGGETQYF
J gene: TRBJ2-5
V gene: TRBV6-6
CDR3 length: 14

CDR3 protein: CSAQDNLNYGYTF
J gene: TRBJ1-2
V gene: TRBV20-1
CDR3 length: 13

CDR3 protein: CASSLDPGTGYNEQFF
J gene: TRBJ2-1
V gene: TRBV11-2
CDR3 length: 16

CDR3 protein: CAISESLGDWLIIEQFF
J gene: TRBJ2-1
V gene: TRBV10-3
CDR3 length: 17

CDR3 protein: CASSLMLTDSGANVLTF
J gene: TRBJ2-6
V gene: TRBV4-3
CDR3 length: 17

CDR3 protein: CASSLRPGHGGQETQYF
J gene: TRBJ2-5
V gene: TRBV7-9
CDR3 length: 17

CDR3 protein: CASLLAYEQYF
J gene: TRBJ2-7
V gene: TRBV2
CDR3 length: 11

CDR3 protein: CASSYSSGIGNNEQFF
J gene: TRBJ2-1
V gene: TRBV6-5
CDR3 length: 16

CDR3 protein: CASSSLGETQYF
J gene: TRBJ2-5
V gene: TRBV28
CDR3 length: 12

CDR3 protein: CAISESRQGAFF
J gene: TRBJ1-1
V gene: TRBV10-3
CDR3 length: 12

CDR3 protein: CASSFGDITLTDTQYF
J gene: TRBJ2-3
V gene: TRBV5-5
CDR3 length: 16

CDR3 protein: CASSPTFGYEQYF
J gene: TRBJ2-7
V gene: TRBV11-2
CDR3 length: 13

CDR3 protein: CASSLGRPAGNSPLHF
J gene: TRBJ1-6
V gene: TRBV7-2
CDR3 length: 16

CDR3 protein: CASSTSGGLKETQYF
J gene: TRBJ2-5
V gene: TRBV2
CDR3 length: 15

CDR3 protein: CSARAWTVGEQFF
J gene: TRBJ2-1
V gene: TRBV20-1
CDR3 length: 13

CDR3 protein: CSGFWQGPNYGYTF
J gene: TRBJ1-2
V gene: TRBV29-1
CDR3 length: 14

CDR3 protein: CASTASPSPYNEQFF
J gene: TRBJ2-1
V gene: TRBV6-5
CDR3 length: 15

CDR3 protein: CSAGGTSRRDEQFF
J gene: TRBJ2-1
V gene: TRBV20-1
CDR3 length: 14

CDR3 protein: CSANLMGQGESSLHF
J gene: TRBJ1-6
V gene: TRBV20-1
CDR3 length: 15

CDR3 protein: CASSLVQGQYYEQYF
J gene: -
V gene: TRBV7-8
CDR3 length: 15

CDR3 protein: CASSPDRSHGYTF
J gene: TRBJ1-2
V gene: TRBV6-6
CDR3 length: 13

CDR3 protein: CASSLSGARSSTDTQYF
J gene: TRBJ2-3
V gene: TRBV4-2
CDR3 length: 17

CDR3 protein: CASSLGKADPNQPQHF
J gene: TRBJ1-5
V gene: TRBV7-9
CDR3 length: 16

CDR3 protein: CASSLGMAGSSYNEQFF
J gene: TRBJ2-1
V gene: TRBV7-3
CDR3 length: 17

CDR3 protein: CASSRIQDYGYTF
J gene: TRBJ1-2
V gene: TRBV6-5
CDR3 length: 13

CDR3 protein: CASSHQGDSTDTQYF
J gene: TRBJ2-3
V gene: TRBV5-1
CDR3 length: 15

CDR3 protein: CASSQGRAFYEQYF
J gene: TRBJ2-7
V gene: TRBV6-1
CDR3 length: 14

CDR3 protein: CASSPRQGNQPQHF
J gene: TRBJ1-5
V gene: TRBV18
CDR3 length: 14